This T cell receptor beta chain appears in the sequencing data of a study of T cells in Graves' hyperthyroidism and ophthalmopathy. Germline V gene lookup returns CDR1 DFQATT and CDR2 SNEGSKA (reference sequence). The CDR3 extends over 15 amino acids. V was trimmed by 6 bases and J by 0 bases, leaving 17 bases between them. Whole-study results and caveats: In blood, most of the thyroid clonotypes expanded above 0.001 were also present.

This clonotype has a count of ten or more. As yet, its antigen is unknown. The CDR3 regions of TCR beta were amplified from RNA transcripts. The study used the HTBI primer set for a first-round RT-PCR of the TCR CDR3. In TCRdb, the multiplex PCR reads were re-called with MiXCR into one record per CDR3 protein. Of a few hundred thousand distinct CDR3 sequences detected, approximately 13% appear once; the ten largest clones hold around 20%. The chain joins TRBV20-1 to TRBJ1-2; the D is unclear. The sequence was obtained from a young man with Graves' hyperthyroidism that later progressed to Graves' ophthalmopathy. The sample taken for sequencing was blood. In DNA form, the CDR3 reads TGCAGTGCCCTAGCGGCAGGTGGGGCTAACTATGGCTACACCTTC. Residues: CSALAAGGANYGYTF.